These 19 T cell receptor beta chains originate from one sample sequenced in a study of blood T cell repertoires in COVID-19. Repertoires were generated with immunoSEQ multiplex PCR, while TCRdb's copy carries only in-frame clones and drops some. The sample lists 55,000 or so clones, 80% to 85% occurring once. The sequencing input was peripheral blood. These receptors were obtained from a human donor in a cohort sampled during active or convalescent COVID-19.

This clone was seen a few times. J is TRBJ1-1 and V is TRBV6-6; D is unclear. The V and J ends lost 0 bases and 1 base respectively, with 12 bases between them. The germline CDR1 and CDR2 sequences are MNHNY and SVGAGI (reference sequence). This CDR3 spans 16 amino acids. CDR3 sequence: CASSYSSGFQNTEAFF. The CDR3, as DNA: TGTGCCAGCAGTTACTCATCAGGATTCCAGAACACTGAAGCTTTCTTT.

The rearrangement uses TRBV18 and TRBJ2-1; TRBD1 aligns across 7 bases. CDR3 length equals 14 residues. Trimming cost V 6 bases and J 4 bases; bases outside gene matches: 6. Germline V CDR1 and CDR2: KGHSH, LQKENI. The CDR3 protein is CASSAGTDYNEQFF. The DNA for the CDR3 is TGTGCCAGCTCGGCCGGGACAGATTACAATGAGCAGTTCTTC.

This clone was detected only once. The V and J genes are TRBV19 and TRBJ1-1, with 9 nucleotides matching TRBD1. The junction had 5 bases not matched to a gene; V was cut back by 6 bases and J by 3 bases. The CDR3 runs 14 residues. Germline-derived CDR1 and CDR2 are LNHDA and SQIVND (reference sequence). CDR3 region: CASRNRGRDTEAFF. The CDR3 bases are TGTGCCAGTAGGAACAGGGGGCGGGACACTGAAGCTTTCTTT.

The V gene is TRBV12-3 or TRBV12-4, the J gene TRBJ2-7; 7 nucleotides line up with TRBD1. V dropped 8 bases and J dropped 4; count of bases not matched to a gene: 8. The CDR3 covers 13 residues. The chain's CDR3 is CASLGTGDYEQYF. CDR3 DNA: TGTGCCAGCCTGGGAACAGGGGATTACGAGCAGTACTTC.

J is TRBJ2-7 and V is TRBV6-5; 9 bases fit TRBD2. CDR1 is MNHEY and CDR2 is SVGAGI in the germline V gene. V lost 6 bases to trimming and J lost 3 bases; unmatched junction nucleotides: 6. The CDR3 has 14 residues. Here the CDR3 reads CASRIAGEVYEQYF. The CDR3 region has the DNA TGTGCCAGCAGGATAGCGGGGGAGGTCTACGAGCAGTACTTC.

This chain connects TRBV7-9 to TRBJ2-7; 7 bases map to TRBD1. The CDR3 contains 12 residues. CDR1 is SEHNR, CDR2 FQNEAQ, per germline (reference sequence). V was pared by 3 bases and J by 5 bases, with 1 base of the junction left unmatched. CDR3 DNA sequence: TGTGCCAGCAGCTTCACAGGGGACGAGCAGTACTTC. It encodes CASSFTGDEQYF.

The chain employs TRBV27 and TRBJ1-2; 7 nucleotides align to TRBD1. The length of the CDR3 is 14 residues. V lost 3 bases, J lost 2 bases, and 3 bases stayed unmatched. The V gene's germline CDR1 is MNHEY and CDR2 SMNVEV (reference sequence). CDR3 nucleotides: TGTGCCAGCAGTTTGGACAGGAGAAACTATGGCTACACCTTC. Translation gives CASSLDRRNYGYTF.

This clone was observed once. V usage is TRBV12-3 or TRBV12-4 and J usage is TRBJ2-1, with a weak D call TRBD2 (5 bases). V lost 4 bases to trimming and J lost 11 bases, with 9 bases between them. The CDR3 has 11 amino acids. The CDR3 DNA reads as TGTGCCAGCAGTTACCGACTACAGCAGTTCTTC. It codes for CASSYRLQQFF.

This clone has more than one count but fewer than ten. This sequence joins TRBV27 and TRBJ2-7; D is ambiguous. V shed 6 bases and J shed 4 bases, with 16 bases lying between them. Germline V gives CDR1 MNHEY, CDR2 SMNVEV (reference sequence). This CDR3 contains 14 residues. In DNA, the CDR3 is TGTGCCAGCAGCACAGACCGAAACGAATACGAGCAGTACTTC. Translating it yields CASSTDRNEYEQYF.

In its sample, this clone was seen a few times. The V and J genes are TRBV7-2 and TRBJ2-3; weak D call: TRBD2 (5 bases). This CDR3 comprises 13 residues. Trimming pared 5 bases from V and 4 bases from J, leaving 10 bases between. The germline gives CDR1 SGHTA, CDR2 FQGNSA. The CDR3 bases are TGTGCCAGCAGCCCCCTAGCTGCAGATACGCAGTATTTT. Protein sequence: CASSPLAADTQYF.

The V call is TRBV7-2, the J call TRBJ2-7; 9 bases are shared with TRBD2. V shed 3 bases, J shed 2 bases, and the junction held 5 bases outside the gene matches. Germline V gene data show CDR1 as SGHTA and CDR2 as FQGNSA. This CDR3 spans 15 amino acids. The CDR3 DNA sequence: TGTGCCAGCAGCTTCCAAGCGGGGGGTACCTACGAGCAGTACTTC. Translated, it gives CASSFQAGGTYEQYF.

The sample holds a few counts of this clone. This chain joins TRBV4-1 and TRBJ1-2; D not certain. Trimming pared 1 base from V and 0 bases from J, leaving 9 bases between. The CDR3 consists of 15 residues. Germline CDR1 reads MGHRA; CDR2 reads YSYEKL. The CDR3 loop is CASSQGQTTNYGYTF. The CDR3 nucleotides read TGCGCCAGCAGCCAAGGGCAGACTACTAACTATGGCTACACCTTC.

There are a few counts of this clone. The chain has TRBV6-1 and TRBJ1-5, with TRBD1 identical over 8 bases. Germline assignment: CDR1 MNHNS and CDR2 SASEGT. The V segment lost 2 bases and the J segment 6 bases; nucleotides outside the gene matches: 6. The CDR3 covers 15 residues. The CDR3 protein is CASSETGGGSQPQHF. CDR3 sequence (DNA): TGTGCCAGCAGTGAAACAGGGGGGGGAAGTCAGCCCCAGCATTTT.

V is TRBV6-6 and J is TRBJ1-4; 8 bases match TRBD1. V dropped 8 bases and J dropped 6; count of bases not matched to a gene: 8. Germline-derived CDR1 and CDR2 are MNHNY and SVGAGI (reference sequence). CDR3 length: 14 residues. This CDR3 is CASLPGGTDEKLFF. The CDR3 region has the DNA TGTGCCAGCCTCCCAGGGGGCACGGATGAAAAACTGTTTTTT.

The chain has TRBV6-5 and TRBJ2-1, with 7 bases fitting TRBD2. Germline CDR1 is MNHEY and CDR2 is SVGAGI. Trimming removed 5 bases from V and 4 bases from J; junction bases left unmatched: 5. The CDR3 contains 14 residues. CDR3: CASSRAGDYNEQFF. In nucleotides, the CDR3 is TGTGCCAGCAGTAGGGCGGGGGATTACAATGAGCAGTTCTTC.

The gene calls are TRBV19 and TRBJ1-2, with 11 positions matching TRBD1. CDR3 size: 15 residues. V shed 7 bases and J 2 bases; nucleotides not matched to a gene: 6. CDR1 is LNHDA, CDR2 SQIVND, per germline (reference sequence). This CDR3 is CASNYRDRGNYGYTF. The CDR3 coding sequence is TGTGCCAGTAATTACCGGGACAGGGGGAACTATGGCTACACCTTC.

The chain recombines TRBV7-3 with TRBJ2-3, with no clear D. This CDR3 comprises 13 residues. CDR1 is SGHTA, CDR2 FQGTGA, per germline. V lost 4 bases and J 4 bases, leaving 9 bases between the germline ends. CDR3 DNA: TGTGCCAGCAGCTCCGAGGCCGCAGATACGCAGTATTTT. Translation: CASSSEAADTQYF.

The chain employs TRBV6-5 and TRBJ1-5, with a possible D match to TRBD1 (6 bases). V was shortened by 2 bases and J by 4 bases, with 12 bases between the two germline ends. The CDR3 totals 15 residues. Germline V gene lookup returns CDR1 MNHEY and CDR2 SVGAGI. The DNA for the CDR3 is TGTGCCAGCAGTTACGACGGACAGCCTAATCAGCCCCAGCATTTT. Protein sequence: CASSYDGQPNQPQHF.

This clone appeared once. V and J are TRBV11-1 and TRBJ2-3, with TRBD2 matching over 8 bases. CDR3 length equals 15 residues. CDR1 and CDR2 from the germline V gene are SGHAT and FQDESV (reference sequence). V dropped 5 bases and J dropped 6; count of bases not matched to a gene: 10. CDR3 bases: TGTGCCAGCAGCCCCGGGACTAGGAATCGGGATACGCAGTATTTT. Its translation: CASSPGTRNRDTQYF.